The 23 T cell receptor beta chains below come from one sample, sequenced in a study of blood T cell repertoires in COVID-19. TCRdb's copy holds only in-frame clones and misses some; the assay was immunoSEQ multiplex PCR. Of about 230,000 clones in the sample, more than 80% were seen once. The specimen sequenced was peripheral blood. Source of these receptors: a woman of 80 years or more with COVID-19, enrolled during active disease.

The chain is built from TRBV18 and TRBJ1-1; 8 nucleotides match TRBD1. Germline CDR1 is KGHSH and CDR2 is LQKENI. The CDR3 consists of 14 residues. V lost 2 bases to trimming and J lost 2 bases; unmatched junction nucleotides: 1. The CDR3 bases are TGTGCCAGCTCACCATCAGGGGGCAACACTGAAGCTTTCTTT. It yields the protein CASSPSGGNTEAFF.

The genes are TRBV5-4 and TRBJ1-1; D ambiguous. Trimming took off 0 bases at V and 3 bases at J, with 15 bases between the two ends. The CDR3 contains 16 residues. Germline V gene sequence: CDR1 SGHNT, CDR2 YYREEE (reference sequence). The CDR3 DNA is TGTGCCAGCAGCTTGGGGGGAGGAATGGTGGACACTGAAGCTTTCTTT. Its protein product is CASSLGGGMVDTEAFF. Complete variable domain (other parts from reference TRBV5-4 and TRBJ1-1): ETGVTQSPTHLIKTRGQQVTLRCSSQSGHNTVSWYQQALGQGPQFIFQYYREEENGRGNFPPRFSGLQFPNYSSELNVNALELDDSALYLCASSLGGGMVDTEAFFGQGTRLTVV.

The chain is built from TRBV19 and TRBJ2-5, with 7 bases fitting TRBD2. Trimming took 6 bases from V and 5 from J; bases not matched to a gene: 3. The CDR3 covers 12 residues. From germline, CDR1 is LNHDA and CDR2 SQIVND (reference sequence). The CDR3 spells CASRGGRETQYF. The CDR3 DNA reads as TGTGCCAGTAGGGGAGGGAGGGAGACCCAGTACTTC.

This clone showed up just a few times. The V call is TRBV19, the J call TRBJ2-1, with 10 bases lining up with TRBD1. V lost 4 bases to trimming and J lost 6 bases; unmatched junction nucleotides: 0. CDR3 length: 13 amino acids. Per germline, CDR1 LNHDA and CDR2 SQIVND (reference sequence). CDR3 region: CASSRDRGNEQFF. CDR3 nucleotide sequence: TGTGCCAGTAGTAGGGACAGGGGCAATGAGCAGTTCTTC. Variable domain in full (rest from reference TRBV19 and TRBJ2-1): DGGITQSPKYLFRKEGQNVTLSCEQNLNHDAMYWYRQDPGQGLRLIYYSQIVNDFQKGDIAEGYSVSREKKESFPLTVTSAQKNPTAFYLCASSRDRGNEQFFGPGTRLTVL.

This chain joins TRBV6-2 or TRBV6-3 and TRBJ2-1, with TRBD2 matching 12 bases. CDR1 MNHEY and CDR2 SVGEGT come from the germline V gene. The CDR3 runs 16 residues. The V gene end was trimmed by 6 bases and the J gene end by 6 bases; junction bases not matched to a gene: 9. CDR3 sequence reads: CASRPLGLAGRNEQFF. CDR3 bases: TGTGCCAGCAGACCTTTGGGACTAGCGGGCCGCAATGAGCAGTTCTTC.

V is TRBV18 and J is TRBJ2-7, with D perhaps matching TRBD1 (6 bases). The CDR3 runs to 16 residues. In germline, CDR1 is KGHSH, CDR2 LQKENI. The V and J ends lost 4 bases and 6 bases respectively, with 22 bases between them. CDR3 residues: CASSQLDSPSLSEQYF. CDR3 bases: TGTGCCAGCTCACAGCTGGACAGCCCTTCGCTGAGCGAGCAGTACTTC.

The chain employs TRBV28 and TRBJ1-2; D gene ambiguous. This CDR3 is built from 17 residues. V lost 2 bases and J lost 4, with 20 bases in between. Germline V gene lookup returns CDR1 MDHEN and CDR2 SYDVKM. The CDR3 is CASSLNPRGSLGYGYTF. The CDR3 region has the DNA TGTGCCAGCAGTTTAAATCCGCGGGGTAGCCTAGGCTATGGCTACACCTTC.

The rearrangement links TRBV5-4 to TRBJ1-2, with D possibly TRBD1 on 5 matching bases. Germline lookup yields CDR1 SGHNT and CDR2 YYREEE (reference sequence). Trimming removed 5 bases from V and 3 bases from J, with 11 bases in between. This CDR3 has 13 amino acids. The CDR3 region has the DNA TGTGCCAGCAGACTGCAGGGATACTATGGCTACACCTTC. It codes for CASRLQGYYGYTF. The complete variable domain, with remaining parts taken from reference TRBV5-4 and TRBJ1-2, reads ETGVTQSPTHLIKTRGQQVTLRCSSQSGHNTVSWYQQALGQGPQFIFQYYREEENGRGNFPPRFSGLQFPNYSSELNVNALELDDSALYLCASRLQGYYGYTFGSGTRLTVV.

The chain is built from TRBV19 and TRBJ1-1, with 8 bases matching TRBD1. V dropped 5 bases and J dropped 4; count of bases not matched to a gene: 6. Germline V lookup: CDR1 LNHDA, CDR2 SQIVND (reference sequence). This CDR3 spans 14 amino acids. CDR3 region: CASSARGRFTEAFF. In DNA form, the CDR3 reads TGTGCCAGTAGTGCCAGGGGGCGGTTCACTGAAGCTTTCTTT.

The chain is built from TRBV30 and TRBJ2-2; D remains unclear. Trimming removed 5 bases at V and 0 bases at J, with 10 bases between. CDR1 is GTSNPN and CDR2 is SVGIG in the germline V gene (reference sequence). The CDR3 length is 14 residues. DNA for the CDR3: TGTGCCTGGTCCGCAGTATCGAACACCGGGGAGCTGTTTTTT. Residues: CAWSAVSNTGELFF.

This clone was picked up a small number of times. This chain connects TRBV5-6 to TRBJ1-5; D uncertain. The length of the CDR3 is 15 residues. V dropped 0 bases and J dropped 4 bases, with 11 bases sitting between them. Germline assignment: CDR1 SGHDT and CDR2 YYEEEE. The CDR3 here is CASSLAGPGNQPQHF. The CDR3 DNA reads as TGTGCCAGCAGCTTGGCAGGCCCTGGGAATCAGCCCCAGCATTTT.

V gene TRBV5-1 combines with J gene TRBJ1-4; D is unclear. With 0 bases removed from V and 5 bases from J, the gap between germline ends came to 8 bases. The germline gives CDR1 SGHRS, CDR2 YFSETQ. This CDR3 has 14 residues. The CDR3 region has the DNA TGCGCCAGCAGCTTGGGGACTATAAATGAAAAACTGTTTTTT. It specifies CASSLGTINEKLFF.

The rearrangement joins TRBV9 to TRBJ2-5; 7 bases agree with TRBD1. The CDR3 runs 19 residues. The V gene's germline CDR1 is SGDLS and CDR2 YYNGEE. V lost 0 bases to trimming and J lost 4 bases; unmatched junction nucleotides: 18. CDR3 residues: CASSVVVPLRIGGRETQYF. The CDR3 nucleotides are TGTGCCAGCAGCGTAGTAGTTCCCCTGAGAATAGGGGGCCGAGAGACCCAGTACTTC. Full variable domain (outside the CDR3, taken from reference TRBV9 and TRBJ2-5): DSGVTQTPKHLITATGQRVTLRCSPRSGDLSVYWYQQSLDQGLQFLIQYYNGEERAKGNILERFSAQQFPDLHSELNLSSLELGDSALYFCASSVVVPLRIGGRETQYFGPGTRLLVL.

CDR3 coding DNA: TGCAGTGCTAGTCTTCTAGGTAGTTCCTACGAGCAGTACTTC. This codes for CSASLLGSSYEQYF. The V and J genes are TRBV20-1 and TRBJ2-7; D unclear. Between the trimmed V and J ends, which lost 3 bases and 1 base, there was a span of 13 bases. CDR3 length: 14 residues. CDR1 is DFQATT and CDR2 is SNEGSKA in the germline V gene (reference sequence).

This clone was seen a few times. V gene TRBV9 combines with J gene TRBJ1-1; D perhaps matches TRBD1 (5 bases). V shed 1 base and J shed 10 bases, with 14 bases lying between them. The CDR3 runs to 13 residues. Germline CDR1 reads SGDLS; CDR2 reads YYNGEE. DNA of the CDR3: TGTGCCAGCAGCGTAACCACAGGAAGAAGAGCTTTCTTT. This gives the protein CASSVTTGRRAFF.

The J gene is TRBJ1-4, the V gene TRBV3-1 (or the pseudogene TRBV3-2); 7 bases fit TRBD1. Germline V lookup: CDR1 LGHDT, CDR2 YNNKEL (reference sequence). V trimming: 3 bases; J trimming: 5 bases; junction bases outside the gene matches: 3. The CDR3 sequence is 14 residues long. The CDR3 coding sequence is TGTGCCAGCAGCCACACAGGGGAGAATGAAAAACTGTTTTTT. As protein: CASSHTGENEKLFF.

The DNA for the CDR3 is TGCGCCAGCAGCTTGGGCGACAGGGTAGCCAAAAACATTCAGTACTTC. Its protein product is CASSLGDRVAKNIQYF. The chain uses TRBV5-1 and TRBJ2-4; 7 bases map to TRBD1. Germline V CDR1 and CDR2: SGHRS, YFSETQ. V lost 0 bases to trimming and J lost 0 bases; unmatched junction nucleotides: 3. The CDR3 has 16 amino acids.

This clone was detected a few times. This rearrangement joins TRBV20-1 to TRBJ1-2; no clear D gene. CDR3 length equals 9 residues. The ends were cut back, 6 bases at V and 10 bases at J, with 9 bases in the middle. Germline V gene lookup returns CDR1 DFQATT and CDR2 SNEGSKA (reference sequence). The CDR3 is CSAHQVYTF. The CDR3 DNA follows: TGCAGTGCCCACCAGGTCTACACCTTC.

V and J are TRBV29-1 and TRBJ1-5; TRBD1 matches 10 bases. The germline V gene encodes CDR1 SQVTM and CDR2 ANQGSEA. Trimming removed 3 bases from V and 0 bases from J; junction bases left unmatched: 8. The CDR3 totals 17 residues. CDR3 nucleotides: TGCAGCGTTGACCATCGGACAGGGGGTGATAGCAATCAGCCCCAGCATTTT. Its translation is CSVDHRTGGDSNQPQHF.

This chain joins TRBV3-1 (or the pseudogene TRBV3-2) and TRBJ1-3; 9 bases fit TRBD1. V lost 5 bases, J lost 4 bases, and 6 bases stayed unmatched. From germline, CDR1 is LGHDT and CDR2 YNNKEL (reference sequence). This CDR3 is built from 15 residues. The CDR3 reads CASSTQGAKGNTIYF. CDR3 in DNA: TGTGCCAGCAGCACACAGGGGGCGAAAGGAAACACCATATATTTT.

The sample holds one count of this clone. V is TRBV29-1 and J is TRBJ2-1; 7 bases line up with TRBD1. V was pared by 6 bases and J by 7 bases, with 6 bases of the junction left unmatched. Looked up from germline, CDR1 is SQVTM and CDR2 is ANQGSEA. This CDR3 spans 12 amino acids. CDR3 residues: CSVTGTANEQFF. As DNA, the CDR3 is TGCAGCGTCACCGGGACAGCGAATGAGCAGTTCTTC.

The rearrangement links TRBV30 to TRBJ1-2, with D possibly TRBD1 on 6 matching bases. There are 15 residues in the CDR3. The germline V gene encodes CDR1 GTSNPN and CDR2 SVGIG (reference sequence). The V gene lost 3 bases and the J gene lost 1 base, with 15 bases spanning the gap. The CDR3 coding sequence is TGTGCCTGGAGCAGGGGCAGGGTAGATAACTATGGCTACACCTTC. This translates into CAWSRGRVDNYGYTF.

This clone was counted a few times. The chain is built from TRBV19 and TRBJ1-2; tentatively, D is TRBD1 (6 bases). Trimming shortened V by 6 bases and J by 0 bases, and 11 bases separated the two germline ends. In germline, CDR1 is LNHDA, CDR2 SQIVND (reference sequence). CDR3 length equals 14 residues. This CDR3 is CASRPGTTNYGYTF. The CDR3 DNA reads TGTGCCAGTAGGCCCGGGACAACTAACTATGGCTACACCTTC.